The clone carrying this TCR beta chain was seen many times. This sample was taken from a study of T cells in Graves' hyperthyroidism and ophthalmopathy. This CDR3 is built from 15 residues. Trimming shortened V by 5 bases and J by 2 bases, and 13 bases separated the two germline ends. Authors of the study amplified TCR beta CDR3 regions from RNA transcripts. In the first-round RT-PCR of the TCR CDR3, the HTBI primer set was used. In TCRdb, the multiplex PCR reads were re-called with MiXCR into one record per CDR3 protein. The sample consists of 400,000 or so distinct CDR3 sequences, approximately 14% of them appearing once.

V usage is TRBV12-3 or TRBV12-4 and J usage is TRBJ2-1; D remains ambiguous. Sequenced sample: blood. This receptor was obtained from a woman in her 30s with Graves' ophthalmopathy. In nucleotides, the CDR3 is TGTGCCAGCAGTCTGGGTCGTGGGGCCTACAATGAGCAGTTCTTC. This sequence encodes CASSLGRGAYNEQFF.